Listed below are T cell receptor beta chains from one sample, sequenced in a study of shared clonotypes between healthy human individuals. The table came from immunoSEQ multiplex PCR; TCRdb's copy has only in-frame clones and leaves some out. The data show about 480,000 clones, 70% to 80% seen once. What was sequenced was PBMCs. Every receptor here comes from a woman aged 40 to 55 in good health. Some clones in this sample may be carry-over from other donors' samples. CDR3s include the opening cysteine and the closing phenylalanine or tryptophan. The order of the fields is V gene, D gene, clone size, J gene, CDR3 protein, CDR3 DNA. D genes are given only for firm matches. The listing skips clone size in some rows; elsewhere it reads once, few, many or a size class.

v_gene: TRBV28
d_gene: -
abundance: -
j_gene: TRBJ2-7
CDR3aa: CASSLPGTLSGEQYF
CDR3nt: TGTGCCAGCAGTTTACCCGGGACCCTAAGCGGGGAGCAGTACTTC

v_gene: TRBV5-4
d_gene: -
abundance: -
j_gene: TRBJ2-7
CDR3aa: CASSRDTGGYEQYF
CDR3nt: TGTGCCAGCAGCCGGGACACGGGGGGCTACGAGCAGTACTTC

v_gene: TRBV7-3
d_gene: TRBD1
abundance: -
j_gene: TRBJ1-1
CDR3aa: CASSQGGMNTEAFF
CDR3nt: TGTGCCAGCAGCCAGGGGGGAATGAACACTGAAGCTTTCTTT

v_gene: TRBV14
d_gene: -
abundance: -
j_gene: TRBJ2-2
CDR3aa: CASSQERWSGELFF
CDR3nt: TGTGCCAGCAGCCAAGAAAGATGGTCCGGGGAGCTGTTTTTT

v_gene: TRBV6-1
d_gene: TRBD2
abundance: few
j_gene: TRBJ2-1
CDR3aa: CASSPSGSLYNEQFF
CDR3nt: TGTGCCAGCAGCCCTAGCGGGAGTTTGTACAATGAGCAGTTCTTC

v_gene: TRBV28
d_gene: TRBD1
abundance: -
j_gene: TRBJ2-7
CDR3aa: CASSPTSDRVSYEQYF
CDR3nt: TGTGCCAGCAGTCCCACCTCCGACAGGGTCTCCTACGAGCAGTACTTC

v_gene: TRBV5-4
d_gene: -
abundance: -
j_gene: TRBJ2-7
CDR3aa: CASSLQGRGTYEQYF
CDR3nt: TGTGCCAGCAGCTTACAGGGGAGGGGGACCTACGAGCAGTACTTC

v_gene: TRBV19
d_gene: -
abundance: -
j_gene: TRBJ2-7
CDR3aa: CASSIAPTPYEQYF
CDR3nt: TGTGCCAGTAGTATAGCGCCCACTCCCTACGAGCAGTACTTC

v_gene: TRBV14
d_gene: -
abundance: -
j_gene: TRBJ2-7
CDR3aa: CASSQVVGAREQYF
CDR3nt: TGTGCCAGCAGCCAAGTTGTCGGAGCTCGCGAGCAGTACTTC

v_gene: TRBV5-1
d_gene: TRBD2
abundance: -
j_gene: TRBJ2-5
CDR3aa: CASSPSGGLRETQYF
CDR3nt: TGCGCCAGCAGCCCCAGCGGGGGTTTAAGAGAGACCCAGTACTTC

v_gene: TRBV28
d_gene: TRBD2
abundance: -
j_gene: TRBJ2-3
CDR3aa: CASSLNAGGLVSNF
CDR3nt: TGTGCCAGCAGTTTAAATGCCGGGGGACTAGTCAGTAATTTT

v_gene: TRBV10-3
d_gene: -
abundance: -
j_gene: TRBJ2-4
CDR3aa: CATRGQDIQYF
CDR3nt: TGTGCCACCAGGGGTCAGGACATTCAGTACTTC

v_gene: TRBV5-1
d_gene: TRBD2
abundance: -
j_gene: TRBJ2-3
CDR3aa: CASAIAGVTADTQYF
CDR3nt: TGCGCCAGCGCCATAGCGGGAGTCACAGCAGATACGCAGTATTTT

v_gene: TRBV11-3
d_gene: -
abundance: -
j_gene: TRBJ2-2
CDR3aa: CASSFAGNTGELFF
CDR3nt: TGTGCCAGCAGCTTTGCTGGGAACACCGGGGAGCTGTTTTTT

v_gene: TRBV11-2
d_gene: -
abundance: -
j_gene: TRBJ2-2
CDR3aa: CASSYRDTLIYTGELFF
CDR3nt: TGTGCCAGCAGCTACCGGGACACACTTATTTACACCGGGGAGCTGTTTTTT

v_gene: TRBV7-2
d_gene: -
abundance: -
j_gene: TRBJ1-2
CDR3aa: CASSPPLVNYGYTF
CDR3nt: TGTGCCAGCAGCCCGCCTTTAGTGAACTATGGCTACACCTTC

v_gene: TRBV7-2
d_gene: -
abundance: -
j_gene: TRBJ2-6
CDR3aa: CASSFRFLGSGANVLTF
CDR3nt: TGTGCCAGCAGCTTTAGGTTTCTTGGCTCTGGGGCCAACGTCCTGACTTTC

v_gene: TRBV7-2
d_gene: -
abundance: -
j_gene: TRBJ2-1
CDR3aa: CASSLEGLDNEQFF
CDR3nt: TGTGCCAGCAGCTTAGAGGGACTGGACAATGAGCAGTTCTTC

v_gene: TRBV28
d_gene: -
abundance: -
j_gene: TRBJ1-5
CDR3aa: CATRRTGLSNQPQHF
CDR3nt: TGTGCCACCCGACGCACAGGGCTGAGCAATCAGCCCCAGCATTTT

v_gene: TRBV19
d_gene: -
abundance: -
j_gene: TRBJ1-5
CDR3aa: CASSIRTPDQPQHF
CDR3nt: TGTGCCAGTAGTATCAGAACGCCTGATCAGCCCCAGCATTTT

v_gene: TRBV6-1
d_gene: -
abundance: once
j_gene: TRBJ2-2
CDR3aa: CASSEAGVTGELFF
CDR3nt: TGTGCCAGCAGTGAAGCGGGAGTGACCGGGGAGCTGTTTTTT

v_gene: TRBV19
d_gene: TRBD2
abundance: few
j_gene: TRBJ2-1
CDR3aa: CASSVGTSGRAAFEQFF
CDR3nt: TGTGCCAGTAGCGTTGGGACTAGCGGGAGGGCCGCTTTTGAGCAGTTCTTC

v_gene: TRBV27
d_gene: -
abundance: -
j_gene: TRBJ2-7
CDR3aa: CASSPRVGPFYEQYF
CDR3nt: TGTGCCAGCAGTCCCCGGGTAGGACCATTCTACGAGCAGTACTTC

v_gene: TRBV27
d_gene: -
abundance: -
j_gene: TRBJ2-1
CDR3aa: CASSLSRAPYNEQFF
CDR3nt: TGTGCCAGCAGTTTATCAAGGGCCCCCTACAATGAGCAGTTCTTC

v_gene: TRBV9
d_gene: -
abundance: -
j_gene: TRBJ2-3
CDR3aa: CASSPGRTDTQYF
CDR3nt: TGTGCCAGCAGCCCGGGCAGAACAGATACGCAGTATTTT

v_gene: TRBV19
d_gene: TRBD1
abundance: -
j_gene: TRBJ1-1
CDR3aa: CASRKSGTGATEAFF
CDR3nt: TGTGCCAGTAGGAAATCCGGGACAGGGGCCACTGAAGCTTTCTTT

v_gene: TRBV30
d_gene: TRBD2
abundance: -
j_gene: TRBJ2-7
CDR3aa: CAWSPGTSAYEQYF
CDR3nt: TGTGCCTGGAGTCCCGGGACTAGCGCCTACGAGCAGTACTTC

v_gene: TRBV7-3
d_gene: TRBD2
abundance: few
j_gene: TRBJ2-1
CDR3aa: CASSPDGTSYNEQFF
CDR3nt: TGTGCCAGCAGCCCAGACGGGACTAGCTACAATGAGCAGTTCTTC

v_gene: TRBV7-3
d_gene: -
abundance: -
j_gene: TRBJ2-1
CDR3aa: CASSLAGTYNEQFF
CDR3nt: TGTGCCAGCAGCTTAGCGGGAACCTACAATGAGCAGTTCTTC

v_gene: TRBV19
d_gene: -
abundance: -
j_gene: TRBJ1-4
CDR3aa: CASSPSGFATNEKLFF
CDR3nt: TGTGCCAGTAGTCCCTCAGGGTTTGCAACTAATGAAAAACTGTTTTTT

v_gene: TRBV5-1
d_gene: -
abundance: once
j_gene: TRBJ2-7
CDR3aa: CASSFELQAPQYF
CDR3nt: TGCGCCAGCAGCTTCGAACTACAGGCCCCCCAGTACTTC

v_gene: TRBV5-1
d_gene: TRBD1
abundance: -
j_gene: TRBJ2-7
CDR3aa: CASSLPGQGSYEQYF
CDR3nt: TGCGCCAGCAGCTTGCCTGGACAGGGCTCCTACGAGCAGTACTTC

v_gene: TRBV5-4
d_gene: TRBD1
abundance: -
j_gene: TRBJ1-2
CDR3aa: CASTSKRTGDGYTF
CDR3nt: TGTGCCAGCACCTCGAAAAGGACAGGGGACGGCTACACCTTC

v_gene: TRBV2
d_gene: TRBD1
abundance: -
j_gene: TRBJ1-1
CDR3aa: CASVEQGGYTEAFF
CDR3nt: TGTGCCAGCGTAGAACAGGGGGGATACACTGAAGCTTTCTTT

v_gene: TRBV12-5
d_gene: TRBD2
abundance: -
j_gene: TRBJ2-3
CDR3aa: CASGDGTSGRSDTQYF
CDR3nt: TGTGCTAGTGGTGATGGGACTAGCGGGAGATCAGATACGCAGTATTTT

v_gene: TRBV6-1
d_gene: TRBD2
abundance: few
j_gene: TRBJ2-7
CDR3aa: CASRWSLADSYEQYF
CDR3nt: TGTGCCAGCAGGTGGTCCCTAGCGGACTCCTACGAGCAGTACTTC

v_gene: TRBV19
d_gene: TRBD1
abundance: -
j_gene: TRBJ2-7
CDR3aa: CASSGQGAREQYF
CDR3nt: TGTGCCAGCTCGGGACAGGGGGCGCGGGAGCAGTACTTC

v_gene: TRBV28
d_gene: -
abundance: -
j_gene: TRBJ2-7
CDR3aa: CASSRGISMTYEQYF
CDR3nt: TGTGCCAGCAGCCGCGGTATTAGCATGACCTACGAGCAGTACTTC

v_gene: TRBV2
d_gene: -
abundance: -
j_gene: TRBJ1-5
CDR3aa: CASSEQGGSNQPQHF
CDR3nt: TGTGCCAGCAGTGAGCAGGGAGGGAGCAATCAGCCCCAGCATTTT

v_gene: TRBV10-1
d_gene: -
abundance: many
j_gene: TRBJ2-3
CDR3aa: CASSESGSYTDTQYF
CDR3nt: TGCGCCAGCAGTGAGTCGGGATCTTACACAGATACGCAGTATTTT

v_gene: TRBV7-9
d_gene: -
abundance: -
j_gene: TRBJ1-1
CDR3aa: CASSFGKGFSTEAFF
CDR3nt: TGTGCCAGCAGCTTCGGAAAGGGGTTTTCCACTGAAGCTTTCTTT

v_gene: TRBV30
d_gene: -
abundance: once
j_gene: TRBJ1-2
CDR3aa: CAWRVPYGYTF
CDR3nt: TGTGCCTGGAGGGTACCCTATGGCTACACCTTC

v_gene: TRBV7-2
d_gene: -
abundance: -
j_gene: TRBJ2-7
CDR3aa: CASSFRDGSYEQYF
CDR3nt: TGTGCCAGCAGCTTTCGGGACGGATCCTACGAGCAGTACTTC

v_gene: TRBV15
d_gene: TRBD1
abundance: once
j_gene: TRBJ2-7
CDR3aa: CATSRDWAGGSYEQYF
CDR3nt: TGTGCCACCAGCAGAGATTGGGCAGGGGGCTCCTACGAGCAGTACTTC

v_gene: TRBV27
d_gene: -
abundance: -
j_gene: TRBJ2-2
CDR3aa: CASSSLLFRGRWTGELFF
CDR3nt: TGTGCCAGCAGTTCCCTCCTGTTCCGGGGAAGATGGACCGGGGAGCTGTTTTTT